The source of this T cell receptor beta chain is a study of T cell clones after liver transplantation (dated by TCRdb to about 2019). About the study as a whole: The samples were obtained from ITN030ST, a randomized trial that attempted immunosuppression withdrawal within 2 years after liver transplantation. Tolerance was defined as complete withdrawal of immunosuppression for at least one year without a rise in liver enzymes beyond twice the upper limit of normal. The subjects received no induction therapy and were kept on standard immunosuppression until randomization at 12-24 months post-transplant. Of the eight recipients, three were HCV-positive, while the remaining recipients had been transplanted for non-autoimmune, non-viral indications. Of the 8 liver transplant recipients making up the studied cohort, 3 were classified as tolerant and 5 as non-tolerant. Third party-reactive TCRbeta sequences were also identified from pre-transplant MLRs to serve as an antigen-independent comparator for donor-reactive sequences. Donor-reactive T cell clones were identified by TCRbeta sequencing following a pre-transplant mixed lymphocyte reaction and were subsequently tracked in post-transplant blood. Blood samples were collected pre-transplant, pre-randomization before withdrawal, and post-randomization after either full withdrawal or failed withdrawal. General conclusions and limits of the study: Because no allograft tissue specimens were available, donor-reactive T cells may have migrated into the graft instead of being deleted. The conclusions were preliminary, being limited by small, heterogeneous patient numbers and by non-standardized post-transplant time points. In two subjects, low numbers of available donor cells limited the measurable donor-reactive repertoire. The decline in donor-reactive sequences exceeded the decline in third party-reactive sequences, suggesting partial antigen-specific deletion that was unrelated to withdrawal success. When repertoire turnover was accounted for, significantly reduced detection of donor-reactive sequences was found in 7 of 8 subjects for CD4 and in 8 of 8 subjects for CD8. Circulating donor-reactive CD4 TCRbeta sequences fell significantly post-transplant in most of the 8 subjects, irrespective of tolerance or HCV status.

High-throughput TCRbeta CDR3 sequencing of frozen genomic DNA was performed by immunoSEQ, including PCR amplification, mapping, bias correction and internal controls. Processing in the source paper ran as follows. Only productive rearrangements were retained, with each unique TCRbeta sequence defined by its CDR3 nucleotide sequence together with its V and J gene. For classification of a sequence as donor-reactive, at least 5-fold expansion in CFSE-low cells relative to unstimulated pre-transplant cells and a frequency of at least 0.01% were required. Per-subject minimum frequency thresholds, based on the lowest-template unstimulated sample, ensured at least 90% detection power. Jensen-Shannon divergence between the top 1000 TCRbeta sequences after and before transplant was used to measure repertoire turnover. Changes in detection of donor-reactive sequences were tested with two-sided Fisher's exact tests. TCRdb took this table from immuneACCESS and kept in-frame rearrangements with V and J called. Such tables lack part of the clones; where checked against another copy, unresolved V genes explain under half of the gap, and the rest is unexplained. That table is the source of V, J and clone size, and D and trimming were worked out from the DNA. The sample has around 71,000 clones on record, roughly 80% of them singletons. The ten largest clones capture approximately 0.8% of the sample.

The CDR3 sequence holds 14 residues, the cysteine and phenylalanine included. Just CDR3 DNA is preserved here, 42 bases in frame from base 1. For CDR1 and CDR2, the germline V gene (reference sequence) lists LNHNV and YYDKDF. The V and J ends are trimmed by 0 bases and 0 bases, leaving 3 bases between them. To note about this clone: Which antigen it targets is not known. The input lacks base qualities; no much larger clone sits a single base away.

Thawed unstimulated PBMCs were stained for CD3, CD4 and CD8 and FACS-sorted into CD3+CD4+ and CD3+CD8+ populations. All 8 studied subjects were randomized to immunosuppression withdrawal. The Qiagen DNeasy Blood and Tissue Kit was used to isolate genomic DNA. The clonotype was recovered from a human patient who received a liver transplant. After a transplant, certain T cells may trace back to the graft donor. In this chain, TRBV15 is recombined with TRBJ2-1; too little of a D gene remains to name it. The input for sequencing was CD4+ T cells from blood, taken 12 months after liver transplant. The CDR3 loop reads CATSRESSYNEQFF. The DNA reads as follows: TGTGCCACCAGCAGAGAAAGCTCCTACAATGAGCAGTTCTTC. The reference TRBV15 and TRBJ2-1 proteins fill in what lies around the CDR3, so the full variable domain reads DAMVIQNPRYQVTQFGKPVTLSCSQTLNHNVMYWYQQKSSQAPKLLFHYYDKDFNNEADTPDNFQSRRPNTSFCFLDIRSPGLGDTAMYLCATSRESSYNEQFFGPGTRLTVL.